This TCR beta chain was obtained from a study of T cell changes during pregnancy in multiple sclerosis. The length of the CDR3 is 14 residues. V shed 4 bases, J shed 7 bases, and the junction held 5 bases outside the gene matches. CDR1 is SGHDN and CDR2 is FVKESK in the germline V gene. Libraries were prepared by immunoSEQ multiplex PCR; TCRdb keeps only in-frame clonotypes and omits some of them. The table includes 30,000 to 40,000 clones, around nine tenths detected once. V is TRBV14 and J is TRBJ2-1; 9 bases are shared with TRBD1. The material was CD8+ T cells from peripheral blood mononuclear cells, obtained in the third trimester of pregnancy. The sequence was obtained from a female donor with multiple sclerosis, enrolled in a pregnancy study. CDR3 residues: CASSPRDRVNEQFF. The CDR3 bases are TGTGCCAGCAGCCCCCGGGACAGGGTGAATGAGCAGTTCTTC. The full variable domain, with the rest looked up from reference TRBV14 and TRBJ2-1, is EAGVTQFPSHSVIEKGQTVTLRCDPISGHDNLYWYRRVMGKEIKFLLHFVKESKQDESGMPNNRFLAERTGGTYSTLKVQPAELEDSGVYFCASSPRDRVNEQFFGPGTRLTVL.